One sample yielded the 5 T cell receptor beta chains listed below, sequenced in a study of T cell repertoires in cytomegalovirus infection. For these receptors, no antigen is known. TCRdb itself ran the reads through MiXCR, one entry per CDR3 protein. The sample has 700,000 to 900,000 distinct CDR3 sequences; under 35% are singletons. The sequencing used cultured CD8+ T cells from PBMCs, collected from culture after CMV antigen stimulation. The receptors come from a human donor in good health (CMV status not recorded). Some clones in this sample may be carry-over from other donors' samples.

There are many counts of this clonotype. The chain recombines TRBV7-9 with TRBJ1-1, with no clear D. The CDR3 has 17 residues. V lost 5 bases, J lost 3 bases, and 22 bases lay in between. The germline V gene encodes CDR1 SEHNR and CDR2 FQNEAQ (reference sequence). CDR3 residues: CASSPPRKMGPDTEAFF. CDR3 DNA sequence: TGTGCCAGCAGCCCCCCTCGTAAGATGGGTCCCGACACTGAAGCTTTCTTT.

The chain employs TRBV10-3 and TRBJ2-1; D is tentatively TRBD1 or TRBD2 (5 bases each). The CDR3 is 16 residues long. V shed 0 bases and J shed 0 bases, with 9 bases lying between them. Germline V gene sequence: CDR1 ENHRY, CDR2 SYGVKD. CDR3 coding DNA: TGTGCCATCAGTGAGTCATTGGGGGACTCCTACAATGAGCAGTTCTTC. This encodes CAISESLGDSYNEQFF.

This clonotype came up a few times. The V gene is TRBV19, the J gene TRBJ1-5; D possibly corresponds to TRBD1 (5 bases). The CDR3 length is 14 residues. Germline V gives CDR1 LNHDA, CDR2 SQIVND (reference sequence). Trimming stripped 5 bases from V and 3 bases from J, with 11 bases between. The CDR3 spells CASSFQGHNQPQHF. The CDR3 DNA sequence: TGTGCCAGTAGTTTCCAGGGCCACAATCAGCCCCAGCATTTT.

This clonotype has more than one count but fewer than ten. The chain employs TRBV7-6 and TRBJ1-1, with D tentatively TRBD1 (6 bases). Germline V gene lookup returns CDR1 SGHVS and CDR2 FNYEAQ. Trimming cost V 5 bases and J 4 bases, with 17 bases left between them. The CDR3 is 15 residues long. In DNA, the CDR3 is TGTGCCAGCAGCATAGAACGTACAGGGAGCACTGAAGCTTTCTTT. Residues: CASSIERTGSTEAFF. Based on the CDR3 plus reference TRBV7-6 and TRBJ1-1, the full variable domain is GAGVSQSPRYKVTKRGQDVALRCDPISGHVSLYWYRQALGQGPEFLTYFNYEAQQDKSGLPNDRFSAERPEGSISTLTIQRTEQRDSAMYRCASSIERTGSTEAFFGQGTRLTVV.

This clonotype was seen ten or more times. This chain connects TRBV7-8 to TRBJ1-2; D possibly corresponds to TRBD1 (6 bases). The ends were cut back, 5 bases at V and 5 bases at J, with 12 bases in the middle. The CDR3 loop spans 13 amino acids. Germline V gives CDR1 SGHVS, CDR2 FQNEAQ. CDR3 DNA: TGTGCCAGCAGCGAGACAGGAACTTATGGCTACACCTTC. This sequence encodes CASSETGTYGYTF.